The present T cell receptor beta chain was sequenced within a study of T cell repertoires in ileal Crohn's disease (dated by TCRdb to the late 2010s). With regard to the full study: The median duration of disease was approximately 8.5 years, and at the time of surgery less than 40% of patients were active smokers. About half of the patients received postoperative therapy: fewer than 12 received thiopurines and 15 to 20 received anti-TNF agents. A Rutgeerts score above i0 was used to define endoscopic postoperative recurrence. TCR repertoire analysis was done in 55 to 70 Crohn's disease patients from a prospective multicentre cohort. The study ran alongside a multicentre cohort designed to identify predictors of early endoscopic recurrence after ileocolonic resection. Every patient underwent surgery because of a complication, which was stricturing disease in 61% of cases and penetrating disease in roughly 39%. The study sequenced approximately 180 mucosal samples from 50 to 65 patients, taken at several locations on the surgical specimen and at postoperative endoscopy. Study-wide conclusions, independent of this receptor: Mucosal CD4 and CD8 T cells were sorted and sequenced only in a subgroup of patients, the size of which was not stated. Higher percentages of high-frequency clones at the time of surgery were linked to endoscopic recurrence, and every patient with clonality above 26.8% (18/57) had recurrence. More high-frequency clones were carried by sorted CD8 T cells than by CD4 T cells, suggesting that mucosal expansions were mainly CD8. A significantly higher proportion of clonal expansions was observed in active smokers at surgery than in non-smokers (roughly 27% vs 19%, p=0.02).

For commercial TCRB immunosequencing, approximately 480 nanograms of biopsy DNA were submitted for each sample. Adaptive Biotechnology amplified the CDR3 regions from genomic DNA with a two-step multiplex PCR designed to control amplification bias. Primers covering every V and J gene segment were used in the first PCR, while barcodes and Illumina adapters were added in the second PCR. An Illumina instrument was used to sequence the CDR3 libraries. In the original analysis: The analysis drew on both the pipelines supplied by the vendor and custom analysis of the raw data in R/Bioconductor running R version 3.3.0. Clonality, ranging from 0 to 1, was calculated as the inverse of the normalised Shannon entropy of all productive clones. High-frequency clones were defined as the share of the repertoire occupied by the top 100 clones, with only clones passing a 95% confidence test being retained. Repertoire diversity was measured with the Simpson index, and overlap between samples was measured with the Morisita-Horn index. TCRdb mirrors the immuneACCESS table, restricted to in-frame sequences. Some clones are absent from its copies; in checked studies, under half trace to an unresolved V gene, and the reason for the others is unknown. V and J calls and clone size are as listed in that table; D and trimming were resolved from the DNA. Here the sample has more than 4,500 clones; roughly 80% occur a single time. The top ten hold more than 10% of the sample.

CDR3 length: 18 amino acids, cysteine to phenylalanine. Solely the CDR3 DNA is kept, with 54 bases framed from the first base. Deletion took 0 bases off V and 0 bases off J, with a span of 15 bases between the germline ends. Taken from the germline V gene (reference sequence), the CDR1 and CDR2 loops are LNHNV and YYDKDF. To be eligible, patients had to be adults with ileal or ileocolonic Crohn's disease and an indication for ileocolonic resection. Before DNA extraction, whole ileal mucosal biopsies were kept frozen at -80 degrees C. Genomic DNA was isolated from frozen whole biopsies using a TRizol-based method, and the DNA was quantified with a NanoDrop 2000 spectrophotometer. Notes on this clone: This clone's antigen is unknown. Base qualities are not at hand, and no much larger clone is one base apart.

The rearrangement joined TRBV15 to TRBJ1-3; the D gene assignment is ambiguous. The sample was ileal tissue. This TCR came from an adult with Crohn's disease. The nucleotide sequence reads TGTGCCACCAGCAGAGATAATGGGAGGACTCTCTCTGGAAACACCATATATTTT. Its coded protein is CATSRDNGRTLSGNTIYF.